This TCR beta chain was obtained from a study of Tregs in tolerant kidney transplant recipients. Germline lookup yields CDR1 MNHEY and CDR2 SMNVEV (reference sequence). With 6 bases removed from V and 5 bases from J, the gap between germline ends came to 12 bases. The CDR3 loop spans 13 amino acids. On this clone itself: What it recognizes is unknown.

Overall study findings and caveats: Tregs expanded with activated donor B cells seemed most donor-specific.

The data were produced by immunoSEQ multiplex PCR, yet TCRdb's version contains in-frame clones alone and is incomplete. The sample consists of just under 65,000 clones, 98% of them appearing once. This sequence joins TRBV27 and TRBJ2-3; D might be TRBD2 (6 bases). This TCR derives from a human donor who received a combined kidney and bone marrow transplant. The specimen was Tregs from blood, collected before the transplant. The CDR3 coding sequence is TGTGCCAGCAGAGAGACTAGACGAGATACGCAGTATTTT. Amino acids: CASRETRRDTQYF.